Shown below are 7 T cell receptor beta chains from a single sample sequenced in a study of cytomegalovirus exposure and HLA in healthy donors. PCR was performed using 60 Vbeta and 13 Jbeta primers. Generated by immunoSEQ multiplex PCR, the TCRdb table keeps only in-frame clones and is missing some. The sample includes around 140,000 clones, approximately 80% of them seen just once. Source material: PBMCs. Every receptor here comes from a woman aged 40 to 50 in good health and CMV-seronegative.

This clone occurred a few times. In nucleotides, the CDR3 is TGTGCCAGCAGGGATCAGGTTGGGCCCTACGAGCAGTACTTC. Translated, it gives CASRDQVGPYEQYF. V usage is TRBV2 and J usage is TRBJ2-7, with unresolved D. This CDR3 spans 14 amino acids. Trimming left V 6 bases short and J 2 bases short, with 14 bases between. Germline assignment: CDR1 SNHLY and CDR2 FYNNEI.

With respect to this clone: The same CDR3 can be traced to other DNA sequences in this sample. This chain's CDR3 is CASSLRGYGNQPQHF. The CDR3 bases are TGTGCCAGCAGCTTGCGGGGGTATGGCAATCAGCCCCAGCATTTT. The chain couples TRBV5-6 to TRBJ1-5; D is perhaps TRBD1 (5 bases). This CDR3 is 15 amino acids long. Per the germline V gene, CDR1 is SGHDT and CDR2 is YYEEEE. Trimming stripped 1 base from V and 2 bases from J, with 10 bases between.

The chain carries TRBV11-2 and TRBJ1-1; the D gene is possibly TRBD1 (5 bases). The CDR3 runs to 14 residues. The germline gives CDR1 SGHAT, CDR2 FQNNGV. V was trimmed by 4 bases and J by 5 bases, leaving 14 bases between them. CDR3 bases: TGTGCCAGCAGCTATGACACGGGGGGGACTGAAGCTTTCTTT. It specifies CASSYDTGGTEAFF.

The chain uses TRBV5-4 and TRBJ2-1; possibly TRBD2 for D (6 bases). The germline gives CDR1 SGHNT, CDR2 YYREEE (reference sequence). CDR3 length: 13 amino acids. V was shortened by 0 bases and J by 6 bases, with 7 bases between the two germline ends. The CDR3 loop is CASSLGTINEQFF. The CDR3, as DNA: TGTGCCAGCAGCTTGGGGACTATCAATGAGCAGTTCTTC.

The chain carries TRBV27 and TRBJ1-2; D unclear. The CDR3 sequence is 12 residues long. V was trimmed by 5 bases and J by 1 base, leaving 5 bases between them. Germline-derived CDR1 and CDR2 are MNHEY and SMNVEV (reference sequence). The CDR3 DNA reads TGTGCCAGCAGTCCCTTTAACTATGGCTACACCTTC. Its protein is CASSPFNYGYTF.

V is TRBV6-4 and J is TRBJ2-7; possibly TRBD2 for D (5 bases). The CDR3 is 15 amino acids. Trimming shortened V by 5 bases and J by 4 bases, and 18 bases separated the two germline ends. Germline assignment: CDR1 MRHNA and CDR2 SNTAGT. CDR3 sequence (DNA): TGTGCCAGCAGTCAACAGTGGGGTGAGGGATACGAGCAGTACTTC. It yields the protein CASSQQWGEGYEQYF.

With respect to this clone: The sample holds other DNA sequences that translate to the same CDR3. The rearrangement links TRBV5-1 to TRBJ2-5, with D hard to call. Germline V gene sequence: CDR1 SGHRS, CDR2 YFSETQ. V was pared by 4 bases and J by 0 bases, with 4 bases between. CDR3 size: 12 residues. CDR3 bases: TGCGCCAGCAGCGCAGACCAAGAGACCCAGTACTTC. Its translation: CASSADQETQYF.